The clone carrying this T cell receptor beta chain was recorded once. This record comes from a study of T cell changes during pregnancy in multiple sclerosis. Per the germline V gene, CDR1 is LGHNA and CDR2 is YSLEER. This CDR3 has 15 residues. Trimming took off 0 bases at V and 5 bases at J, with 13 bases between the two ends. Sequencing was performed with immunoSEQ multiplex PCR; in TCRdb, only in-frame clones are kept and a portion is missing. The data show some 74,000 clones, 85% to 95% seen once. The specimen was peripheral blood, collected before pregnancy. This TCR was recovered from a female donor with multiple sclerosis, enrolled in a pregnancy study. The chain combines TRBV4-3 with TRBJ1-2; D might be TRBD1 (6 bases). The CDR3 spells CASSQDRGGRYGYTF. In DNA, the CDR3 is TGCGCCAGCAGCCAAGATAGGGGGGGTCGATATGGCTACACCTTC.